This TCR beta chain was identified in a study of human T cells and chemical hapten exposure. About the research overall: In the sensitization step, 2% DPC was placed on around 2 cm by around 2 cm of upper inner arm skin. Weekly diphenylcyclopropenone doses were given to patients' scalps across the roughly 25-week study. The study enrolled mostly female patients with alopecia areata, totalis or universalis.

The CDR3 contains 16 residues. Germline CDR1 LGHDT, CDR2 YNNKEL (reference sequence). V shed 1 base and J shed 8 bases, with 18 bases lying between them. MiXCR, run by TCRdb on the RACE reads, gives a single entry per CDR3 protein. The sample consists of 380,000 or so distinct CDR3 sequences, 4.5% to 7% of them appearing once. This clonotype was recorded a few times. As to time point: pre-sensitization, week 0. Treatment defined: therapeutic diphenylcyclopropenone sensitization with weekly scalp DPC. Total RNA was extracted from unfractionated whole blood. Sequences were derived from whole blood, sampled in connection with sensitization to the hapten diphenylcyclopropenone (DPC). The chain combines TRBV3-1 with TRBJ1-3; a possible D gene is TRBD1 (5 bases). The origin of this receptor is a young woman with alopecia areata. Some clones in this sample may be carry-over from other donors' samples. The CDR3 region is CASSQVWDGDEDTIYF. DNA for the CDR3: TGTGCCAGCAGCCAAGTCTGGGACGGGGATGAAGACACCATATATTTT.